This is a list of T cell receptor beta chains from one sample in a study of blood T cell repertoires in COVID-19. Using immunoSEQ multiplex PCR, the repertoire was profiled, and TCRdb retains in-frame clones only, with some absent. The data contain around 60,000 clones, 88% of them singletons. The specimen sequenced was peripheral blood. These receptors came from a man aged 45-65 years with active COVID-19. The CDR3 runs from the conserved cysteine through the conserved F or W. A D gene is named only where the DNA matches it firmly. The listing skips clone size in some rows; elsewhere it reads once, few, many or a size class.

v_gene	j_gene	abundance	d_gene	CDR3nt	CDR3aa
TRBV28	TRBJ2-7	NA	TRBD2	TGTGCCAGCCACCGGGGGGGTGGGGATTACGAGCAGTACTTC	CASHRGGGDYEQYF
TRBV9	TRBJ1-5	once	TRBD1	TGTGCCAGCAGTATCGGGACAGTCGCTCAGCCCCAGCATTTT	CASSIGTVAQPQHF
TRBV11-2	TRBJ2-1	NA	TRBD2	TGTGCCAGCAGCCGCCAATACCGGACTAGCGGGGGGGACTACAATGAGCAGTTCTTC	CASSRQYRTSGGDYNEQFF
TRBV27	TRBJ2-1	NA	TRBD1	TGTGCCAGCAGTTTCCGACAGGGTAACGGCAATGAGCAGTTCTTC	CASSFRQGNGNEQFF
TRBV5-5	TRBJ1-5	once	TRBD1	TGTGCCAGCAGCTTCGAGACAGGGGGCAATCAGCCCCAGCATTTT	CASSFETGGNQPQHF
TRBV3-1/TRBV3-2	TRBJ2-1	NA	NA	TGTGCCAGCAGCCAAGGTTTCCTTTCCTACAATGAGCAGTTCTTC	CASSQGFLSYNEQFF
TRBV11-2	TRBJ1-2	NA	NA	TGTGCCAGCAGCTCCGAGTATGGCTACACCTTC	CASSSEYGYTF
TRBV19	TRBJ1-5	NA	TRBD1	TGTGCCAGCAGTAGGCCCGGACAGGTGGGGAATAGGGATCAGCCCCAGCATTTT	CASSRPGQVGNRDQPQHF
TRBV6-5	TRBJ1-1	NA	TRBD1	TGTGCCAGCCTAAAGGGGGCGGCGAACACTGAAGCTTTCTTT	CASLKGAANTEAFF
TRBV5-1	TRBJ1-1	once	NA	TGCGCCAGCAGCCACAGGCCCGGCGAAGCGTGGGCTTTCTTT	CASSHRPGEAWAFF
TRBV11-2	TRBJ2-7	NA	NA	TGTGCCAGCAGCTTAGGGAGCTCCTACGAGCAGTACTTC	CASSLGSSYEQYF
TRBV6-2/TRBV6-3	TRBJ2-1	NA	TRBD2	TGTGCCAGCAGCCCCGGGGGGACTAGCGGGGCTGCTGGGGATGAGCAGTTCTTC	CASSPGGTSGAAGDEQFF
TRBV6-5	TRBJ1-5	NA	NA	TGTGCCAGCAGACCGGGACAAAAAAGACAGCCCCAGCATTTT	CASRPGQKRQPQHF
TRBV3-1/TRBV3-2	TRBJ2-7	NA	NA	TGTGCCAGCAGCCAAGGGCAGGCGTCGTACGAGCAGTACTTC	CASSQGQASYEQYF
TRBV6-5	TRBJ2-3	once	NA	TGTGCCAGCAGTTACGTCCGGGGGGCCAAAACAGATACGCAGTATTTT	CASSYVRGAKTDTQYF
TRBV9	TRBJ2-3	NA	NA	TGTGCCAGCAGCGTAGGTAGAAGCACAGATACGCAGTATTTT	CASSVGRSTDTQYF
TRBV19	TRBJ2-2	once	TRBD1	TGTGCCAGTAGTTCCGGACAGGGAACGGCCGGGGAGCTGTTTTTT	CASSSGQGTAGELFF
TRBV4-2	TRBJ1-1	NA	NA	TGTGCCAGCAGCCACCCCAGGACGGGAACTGAAGCTTTCTTT	CASSHPRTGTEAFF
TRBV3-1/TRBV3-2	TRBJ2-5	few	TRBD2	TGTGCCAGCAGCCAAGAACCTAAAGGACTAGCGGGGGTGGCCCAGTACTTC	CASSQEPKGLAGVAQYF
TRBV18	TRBJ2-3	NA	TRBD2	TGTGCCAGCTCTCCCTGGGGGCGAGGCGGGGGGGCCACGAATACGCAGTATTTT	CASSPWGRGGGATNTQYF
TRBV9	TRBJ2-5	NA	NA	TGTGCCAGCAGCGTAGGGAGTGGGGGGGAGACCCAGTACTTC	CASSVGSGGETQYF
TRBV25-1	TRBJ1-6	NA	NA	TGTGCCAGCAGCGCCGGTAACCCTCCACCCCTCCACTTT	CASSAGNPPPLHF
TRBV30	TRBJ2-2	NA	TRBD1	TGTGCCTGGAGGAGGCAGGGGGCCTACACCGGGGAGCTGTTTTTT	CAWRRQGAYTGELFF
TRBV7-9	TRBJ1-3	once	NA	TGTGCCAGCAGCTTCCTTGGACAGGGAAACACCATATATTTT	CASSFLGQGNTIYF
TRBV5-5	TRBJ1-1	NA	NA	TGTGCCAGCAGCTTTCAGCTATCTGCAGGGAACACTGAAGCTTTCTTT	CASSFQLSAGNTEAFF
TRBV29-1	TRBJ1-1	once	NA	TGCAGCGTTGTCGGACACATGAACACTGAAGCTTTCTTT	CSVVGHMNTEAFF
TRBV5-4	TRBJ1-2	NA	NA	TGTGCCAGCAGCCCGAACGGGGTGACGGAGGAGTATGGCTACACCTTC	CASSPNGVTEEYGYTF
TRBV7-2	TRBJ1-5	NA	NA	TGTGCCAGCAGTCAAAACTTGGGCAATCAGCCCCAGCATTTT	CASSQNLGNQPQHF
TRBV3-1/TRBV3-2	TRBJ2-5	NA	TRBD2	TGTGCCAGCAGCCAGGAACAGCGGGGGTCAGAGACCCAGTACTTC	CASSQEQRGSETQYF
TRBV4-2	TRBJ2-7	NA	TRBD2	TGTGCCAGCAGCCATCCCTACCAAAGCGGGGGGGCCCCCTACGAGCAGTACTTC	CASSHPYQSGGAPYEQYF